This TCR beta chain is from a study of T cells in Graves' hyperthyroidism and ophthalmopathy. General study results and limits: The model predicted ophthalmopathy a median roughly six months before onset.

This clonotype appeared a single time. Its cognate antigen is unknown. The CDR3 regions of TCR beta were amplified from RNA transcripts. With the HTBI primer set, the TCR CDR3 went through a first round of RT-PCR. From the multiplex PCR reads, TCRdb called clonotypes with MiXCR, one entry per CDR3 protein. The sample shows fewer than 450,000 distinct CDR3 sequences, 17% of them seen only once. Uncontrolled infections, other autoimmune diseases, pregnancy or lactation led to exclusion of patients. Trimming stripped 7 bases from V and 6 bases from J, with 12 bases between. Looked up from germline, CDR1 is MDHEN and CDR2 is SYDVKM. The CDR3 runs 13 residues.

The chain is built from TRBV28 and TRBJ2-2, with TRBD2 as a possible D gene (5 bases). The source of this sequence is a woman between 25 and 40 years old with Graves' hyperthyroidism that later progressed to Graves' ophthalmopathy. The sequenced sample consisted of blood. The CDR3 DNA follows: TGTGCCAGCACTCCCGGGGTACCCGGGGAGCTGTTTTTT. Its translation is CASTPGVPGELFF.